This TCR beta chain is drawn from a study of blood T cell repertoires in COVID-19. Turning to the study itself: Spain, Italy and the United States supplied samples that represented acute and convalescent COVID-19. Nucleic acid was either cDNA or gDNA, and it came from T cells, B-cell-depleted T cells, or PBMCs.

In its sample, this clone was seen once. The authors' processing: Reference gene primer amplification gave estimated nucleated cell counts. Data came from immunoSEQ multiplex PCR; TCRdb stores just in-frame clones and leaves some out. The D gene and trimming were derived from the DNA, and the V and J assignments and clone size from that table. Of 190,000 or so clones detected, roughly nine tenths appear once; the ten largest clones hold about 2.2%. Symptom resolution, clearance, or two negative PCRs marked donors in Cohort 3 as recovered. Germline trimming cut 4 bases from V and 3 bases from J; bases unmatched to any gene: 5. The CDR3 has 14 residues. The V gene's germline CDR1 is GTSNPN and CDR2 SVGIG (reference sequence).

V and J are TRBV30 and TRBJ2-1, with 8 nucleotides matching TRBD1. This TCR was recovered from a woman in her twenties or thirties who had recovered from COVID-19. The sample was PBMCs or T cells enriched from blood (not recorded which). The CDR3 region has the DNA TGTGCCTGGAATCGAGGACAGGGCTACAATGAGCAGTTCTTC. Its translation: CAWNRGQGYNEQFF.